What follows are 16 T cell receptor beta chains derived from one specimen sequenced in a study of tumor and adjacent non-tumor tissue in lung cancer. The template was RNA from unsorted bulk tissue. Three rounds of nested PCR, following a modified ARM-PCR protocol, produced the TCRbeta library. Each CDR3 protein gets one entry after TCRdb re-called the multiplex PCR reads with MiXCR. Of approximately 86,000 distinct CDR3 sequences in the sample, roughly two thirds are singletons; the top ten hold around 10%. Material for sequencing was lung tumor tissue. Receptors were obtained from a woman between 35 and 50 years old with non-small cell lung cancer.

The chain recombines TRBV11-2 with TRBJ2-3; no clear D gene. The germline V and J ends were trimmed by 9 bases and 4 bases, with 17 bases remaining between them. Germline V gene lookup returns CDR1 SGHAT and CDR2 FQNNGV. CDR3 length equals 14 residues. CDR3 loop: CARCPLSAADTQYF. The CDR3 region has the DNA TGTGCCAGGTGTCCTCTAAGCGCGGCAGATACGCAGTATTTT.

Of note for this clonotype: The CDR3 carries no conserved terminal phenylalanine or tryptophan, so it likely arises from a read error. The chain is built from TRBV11-2 and TRBJ1-2; 7 positions match TRBD1. CDR3 size: 14 residues. Germline-derived CDR1 and CDR2 are SGHAT and FQNNGV. CDR3 protein: CAGSLPQGVYGYTL. CDR3 nucleotides: TGTGCCGGCAGCTTGCCTCAGGGGGTCTATGGCTACACCTTA.

The table lists this clonotype with a count of one. One end of the junction fails to match germline, which may point to a read error. The chain recombines TRBV5-1 with TRBJ2-1; TRBD1 matches at 7 bases. The CDR3 length is 15 residues. The germline CDR1 and CDR2 sequences are SGHRS and YFSETQ. The CDR3 loop reads CTSSNDRVRSNEQFF. In DNA form, the CDR3 reads TGCACCAGCAGCAACGACAGGGTACGATCCAATGAGCAGTTCTTC. Full variable domain (rest looked up from reference TRBV5-1 and TRBJ2-1): KAGVTQTPRYLIKTRGQQVTLSCSPISGHRSVSWYQQTPGQGLQFLFEYFSETQRNKGNFPGRFSGRQFSNSRSEMNVSTLELGDSALYLCTSSNDRVRSNEQFFGPGTRLTVL.

The chain has TRBV30 and TRBJ2-1, with D perhaps TRBD1 or TRBD2 (5 bases each). Germline lookup yields CDR1 GTSNPN and CDR2 SVGIG (reference sequence). The CDR3 spans 13 residues. V shed 2 bases and J shed 12 bases, with 17 bases lying between them. The CDR3 is CAWSLLPGPRQFF. DNA for the CDR3: TGTGCCTGGAGTTTACTACCGGGGCCGAGGCAGTTCTTC.

V is TRBV6-2 or TRBV6-3 and J is TRBJ2-7, with a tentative D call TRBD2 (6 bases). With 6 bases removed from V and 7 bases from J, the gap between germline ends came to 19 bases. The CDR3 extends over 14 amino acids. Germline V lookup: CDR1 MNHEY, CDR2 SVGEGT. In DNA form, the CDR3 reads TGTGCCAGCAGAGCTACCCGATCTCGGGAGGAGCAGTACTTC. Its protein is CASRATRSREEQYF.

On this clonotype itself: Compared with germline, one end of the junction differs, possibly owing to a read error. The gene calls are TRBV15 and TRBJ2-5, with D possibly TRBD2 on 5 matching bases. The CDR3 consists of 14 residues. The germline V gene encodes CDR1 LNHNV and CDR2 YYDKDF (reference sequence). CDR3 protein: CAASRDAGVETRYF. DNA of the CDR3: TGTGCCGCCAGCAGAGATGCGGGCGTGGAGACCCGGTACTTC.

Ten or more counts support this clonotype. This chain joins TRBV20-1 and TRBJ2-5; D unclear. The germline V and J ends were trimmed by 3 bases and 4 bases, with 9 bases remaining between them. The germline V gene encodes CDR1 DFQATT and CDR2 SNEGSKA (reference sequence). The CDR3 sequence is 12 residues long. The CDR3 loop reads CSASVWRETQYF. The CDR3 DNA is TGCAGTGCTAGCGTGTGGCGAGAGACCCAGTACTTC.

The table lists this clonotype with a few counts. The V call is TRBV24-1, the J call TRBJ2-1; the match to TRBD2 covers 11 bases. The V gene's germline CDR1 is KGHDR and CDR2 SFDVKD. The CDR3 totals 14 residues. V gave up 8 bases and J gave up 6 bases; unmatched junction bases: 5. In DNA, the CDR3 is TGTGCCACCAAGGGGCTAGCGGGAGGCAATGAGCAGTTCTTC. Translated: CATKGLAGGNEQFF.

As concerns this clonotype: One junction end does not reproduce the germline sequence, and a read error may be involved. V and J are TRBV29-1 and TRBJ2-3; D uncertain. From germline, CDR1 is SQVTM and CDR2 ANQGSEA. This CDR3 is 13 amino acids long. The CDR3 coding sequence is TGCAGCGTTTTGTGGGCTTCCACAGATACGCTGTATTTT. Its protein product is CSVLWASTDTLYF.

On this clonotype itself: Because the CDR3 is missing its conserved closing phenylalanine or tryptophan, this is likely a read error. The rearrangement links TRBV20-1 to TRBJ1-4, with a tentative D call TRBD1 (5 bases). Trimming removed 0 bases at V and 8 bases at J, with 13 bases between. Per the germline V gene, CDR1 is DFQATT and CDR2 is SNEGSKA (reference sequence). The CDR3 is 14 amino acids. DNA of the CDR3: TGCAGTGCTAGAGATTACGGCAGGGCGGAAAAACTGTTTCTT. It is translated as CSARDYGRAEKLFL.

A remark on this clonotype: With a much larger clone just one base away, this may be a read error. The V and J genes are TRBV20-1 and TRBJ2-7, with D possibly being TRBD1 (6 bases). V was shortened by 5 bases and J by 1 base, with 18 bases between the two germline ends. The length of the CDR3 is 15 residues. Germline CDR1 and CDR2: DFQATT and SNEGSKA (reference sequence). CDR3 in amino acids: CSAVKSGTRSYEQYF. The CDR3 coding sequence is TGCAGTGCTGTCAAGTCCGGGACAAGGTCCTACGAGCAGTACTTC.

Concerning this clonotype: This may stem from a read error, because a much larger clone lies one nucleotide away. The V gene is TRBV5-4, the J gene TRBJ1-1; TRBD1 might be the D (6 bases). V was pared by 6 bases and J by 0 bases, with 18 bases between. The CDR3 is 16 residues long. The V gene's germline CDR1 is SGHNT and CDR2 YYREEE (reference sequence). The CDR3 here is CASNLYGQRMNTEAFF. DNA of the CDR3: TGTGCCAGCAACTTATATGGACAGCGCATGAACACTGAAGCTTTCTTT.

The chain couples TRBV24-1 to TRBJ2-3; D gene uncertain. V was pared by 2 bases and J by 5 bases, with 7 bases between. CDR3 length equals 13 residues. Germline loops: CDR1 KGHDR, CDR2 SFDVKD. CDR3 sequence reads: CATSDSTIDTQYF. Here the CDR3 DNA reads TGTGCCACCAGTGATTCGACAATAGATACGCAGTATTTT.

Of note for this clonotype: At one end, the junction sequence differs from germline, possibly due to a read error. This chain joins TRBV14 and TRBJ2-1; D is ambiguous. Germline V lookup: CDR1 SGHDN, CDR2 FVKESK. The CDR3 runs 17 residues. CDR3 loop: CASSQDLSPLAYNEQFF. The CDR3 DNA reads as TGTGCCAGCAGCCAAGACTTAAGCCCGCTGGCCTACAATGAGCAATTCTTC.

The table lists this clonotype with a few counts. This could be a read error, since a much larger clone is one nucleotide away. The rearrangement links TRBV20-1 to TRBJ2-1; D is unclear. Germline CDR1 is DFQATT and CDR2 is SNEGSKA (reference sequence). With 0 bases removed from V and 5 bases from J, the gap between germline ends came to 14 bases. This CDR3 comprises 15 residues. CDR3: CSARDVVAFDNEQFF. CDR3 sequence (DNA): TGCAGTGCTAGAGATGTCGTGGCCTTCGACAATGAGCAGTTCTTC.

Regarding this clonotype: The CDR3 carries no conserved terminal phenylalanine or tryptophan, so it likely arises from a read error. No DNA is shown, since the ends of the CDR3 on it are uncertain; the CDR3 is the one TCRdb lists. The V call is TRBV11-2, the J call TRBJ2-7; TRBD1, the D gene given by the table, was not confirmed from the DNA. The germline V gene has CDR1 SGHAT and CDR2 FQNNGV. The CDR3 is 12 residues long, counting both termini. CDR3 in amino acids: CASSRTGFEQYH.